These T cell receptor beta chains were read from a single sample in a study of persistence of HIV-infected CD4 T cells. Their specific antigens are unknown. The table came from immunoSEQ multiplex PCR; TCRdb's copy has only in-frame clones and leaves some out. The data contain about 35,000 clones, more than 75% of them singletons. The input for sequencing was cultured CD4+ T cells from PBMCs, taken from a patient who received antiretroviral therapy. The receptors come from an adult with HIV. The donor label of this sample is uncertain. The CDR3 runs from the conserved cysteine through the conserved F or W. Fields, in order: CDR3 length, V gene, D gene, clone size, J gene, CDR3 DNA, CDR3 protein. The D gene is left open where the match is weak. Clone size appears in some rows only: once, few, many, or a class for an expanded clone.

length: 15; V: TRBV28; D: .; size: once; J: TRBJ2-2; DNA: TGTGCCAGCAGTTTGGGGGCTTCTGGCACCGGGGAGCTGTTTTTT; CDR3: CASSLGASGTGELFF
length: 16; V: TRBV2; D: .; size: .; J: TRBJ1-2; DNA: TGTGCCAGCAGTGAAGCCTCCATCGGAGCTAACTATGGCTACACCTTC; CDR3: CASSEASIGANYGYTF
length: 15; V: TRBV6-5; D: TRBD1; size: .; J: TRBJ1-2; DNA: TGTGCCAGCAGTTACGCCGGACAGGGCGGCTATGGCTACACCTTC; CDR3: CASSYAGQGGYGYTF
length: 12; V: TRBV2; D: TRBD1; size: .; J: TRBJ2-7; DNA: TGTGCCAGCGGGGACAGGGTGGGCGAGCAGTACTTC; CDR3: CASGDRVGEQYF
length: 15; V: TRBV6-2/TRBV6-3; D: .; size: .; J: TRBJ1-3; DNA: TGTGCCAGCAGTTACTCGACGCACTCTGGAAACACCATATATTTT; CDR3: CASSYSTHSGNTIYF
length: 12; V: TRBV5-5; D: .; size: .; J: TRBJ1-1; DNA: TGTGCCAGCAGCTTAAGGGACACTGAAGCTTTCTTT; CDR3: CASSLRDTEAFF
length: 12; V: TRBV6-2/TRBV6-3; D: TRBD1; size: .; J: TRBJ1-2; DNA: TGTGCCAGCAGTGACAGGGACTATGGCTACACCTTC; CDR3: CASSDRDYGYTF
length: 15; V: TRBV5-4; D: .; size: once; J: TRBJ2-3; DNA: TGTGCCAGCAGCTCGGGCGCTCGCGTGGCAGATACGCAGTATTTT; CDR3: CASSSGARVADTQYF
length: 15; V: TRBV11-1; D: TRBD1; size: .; J: TRBJ2-2; DNA: TGTGCCAGCAGCTTCAGGGGGCTAAGCGGCGGGGAGCTGTTTTTT; CDR3: CASSFRGLSGGELFF
length: 12; V: TRBV5-1; D: .; size: .; J: TRBJ1-1; DNA: TGCGCCAGCAGCAATACGAACACTGAAGCTTTCTTT; CDR3: CASSNTNTEAFF
length: 11; V: TRBV6-2/TRBV6-3; D: .; size: .; J: TRBJ2-7; DNA: TGTGCCAGCAGTTATCTGGACGAGCAGTACTTC; CDR3: CASSYLDEQYF
length: 16; V: TRBV7-3; D: TRBD2; size: .; J: TRBJ2-3; DNA: TGTGCCAGCAGCTTAAATAGCGGGGAGAACACAGATACGCAGTATTTT; CDR3: CASSLNSGENTDTQYF
length: 12; V: TRBV7-9; D: .; size: .; J: TRBJ2-3; DNA: TGTGCCAGCAGCTCGACAGTAGATACGCAGTATTTT; CDR3: CASSSTVDTQYF
length: 18; V: TRBV6-1; D: TRBD1; size: .; J: TRBJ2-2; DNA: TGTGCCAGCAGTGAAGTCCGGACAGGGGGTCGGAACACCGGGGAGCTGTTTTTT; CDR3: CASSEVRTGGRNTGELFF
length: 14; V: TRBV6-5; D: .; size: .; J: TRBJ2-7; DNA: TGTGCCAGCAGGGTGGTCAGGGGAGGGTACGAGCAGTACTTC; CDR3: CASRVVRGGYEQYF
length: 17; V: TRBV21-1; D: .; size: .; J: TRBJ2-1; DNA: TGTGCCAGCAGCAATGAAACCTCCTGGGGGGGGTACAATGAGCAGTTCTTC; CDR3: CASSNETSWGGYNEQFF
length: 12; V: TRBV6-1; D: .; size: few; J: TRBJ2-2; DNA: TGTGCCAGCAGTGAAATTGGATGGGAGCTGTTTTTT; CDR3: CASSEIGWELFF
length: 16; V: TRBV3-1/TRBV3-2; D: .; size: .; J: TRBJ1-5; DNA: TGTGCCAGCAGCCTGAACGGGGGAAGCGGCAATCAGCCCCAGCATTTT; CDR3: CASSLNGGSGNQPQHF
length: 13; V: TRBV6-6; D: .; size: .; J: TRBJ1-5; DNA: TGTGCCAGCAGTTACTCGAGTACGGGGCCCCAGCATTTT; CDR3: CASSYSSTGPQHF
length: 13; V: TRBV28; D: .; size: .; J: TRBJ1-1; DNA: TGTGCCAGCAGAGGACAGAGGAACACTGAAGCTTTCTTT; CDR3: CASRGQRNTEAFF
length: 19; V: TRBV7-4; D: .; size: .; J: TRBJ2-3; DNA: TGTGCCACTAAACGTGGGGGCGGGTCTAGCGGCCGATGCACAGATACGCAGTATTTT; CDR3: CATKRGGGSSGRCTDTQYF
length: 16; V: TRBV2; D: .; size: .; J: TRBJ2-6; DNA: TGTGCCAGCAGTTCACAGGGTCGGGCTGGGGCCAACGTCCTGACTTTC; CDR3: CASSSQGRAGANVLTF
length: 11; V: TRBV14; D: .; size: .; J: TRBJ2-7; DNA: TGTGCCAGCAGCCAAAGGGACGGGCAGTACTTC; CDR3: CASSQRDGQYF
length: 14; V: TRBV6-5; D: .; size: .; J: TRBJ1-5; DNA: TGTGCCAGCAGTAGTAGGGTCGTTGATCAGCCCCAGCATTTT; CDR3: CASSSRVVDQPQHF
length: 14; V: TRBV19; D: .; size: .; J: TRBJ1-1; DNA: TGTGCCAGTAATCCGGGGGGGAGTAGGGTGAAAGCTTTCTTT; CDR3: CASNPGGSRVKAFF
length: 15; V: TRBV7-3; D: TRBD1; size: .; J: TRBJ1-2; DNA: TGTGCCAGCAGCGCCGGGACAGGGGGCGCGGCTGGCTACACCTTC; CDR3: CASSAGTGGAAGYTF